This record concerns one T cell receptor (beta chain) sequence. The antigen remains undetermined. The same CDR3 arises from other DNA sequences in this sample as well. This CDR3 spans 13 amino acids. The germline gives CDR1 KGHSH, CDR2 LQKENI. Between the trimmed V and J ends, which lost 3 bases and 1 base, there was a span of 6 bases. This entry is derived from a study of human thymus T cells. Whole-study findings and limits: Seemingly biased V and J gene usage marked thymic and blood repertoires.

Assay used: immunoSEQ multiplex PCR; TCRdb lists only in-frame clones, some missing. This sample has about 60,000 clones; nearly 95% occur once, and the top ten carry about 6.5%. This receptor was obtained from a boy younger than two with a congenital heart defect but otherwise immunologically healthy. The V call is TRBV18, the J call TRBJ1-1, with D perhaps TRBD1 (6 bases). Material for sequencing was blood. CDR3 loop: CASSPGQNTEAFF. Here the CDR3 DNA reads TGTGCCAGCTCACCGGGACAGAACACTGAAGCTTTCTTT.